This is a list of T cell receptor beta chains from one sample in a study of CD8+CD57+ T cells in acquired aplastic anemia. TCRdb reprocessed the reads with MiXCR, giving one entry per CDR3 protein. The sample lists more than 150,000 distinct CDR3 sequences, roughly half occurring once. The sequenced sample was sorted CD4+, CD8+, or CD8+CD57+ T cells (not recorded which) from PBMCs. These receptors were obtained from a human donor with aplastic anemia. CDR3s include the opening cysteine and the closing phenylalanine or tryptophan. D genes are given only for firm matches. Some rows have no size entry. The others give once, few or many, or a class for an expanded clone.

V	size	J	D	CDR3	DNA
TRBV9	-	TRBJ2-5	-	CASSVSGQYF	TGTGCCAGCAGCGTAAGCGGCCAGTACTTC
TRBV5-1	-	TRBJ1-4	-	CASGVLPGEKLFF	TGCGCCAGCGGGGTTTTGCCCGGGGAAAAACTGTTTTTT
TRBV24-1	many	TRBJ1-1	-	CATSDPRTGNTEAFF	TGTGCCACCAGTGATCCTAGGACGGGGAACACTGAAGCTTTCTTT
TRBV20-1	-	TRBJ1-6	-	CSASDSLDNSPLHF	TGCAGTGCTAGTGACAGCCTGGACAATTCACCCCTCCACTTT
TRBV29-1	-	TRBJ2-3	TRBD2	CSVVAGVADTQYF	TGCAGCGTTGTTGCGGGAGTGGCAGATACGCAGTATTTT
TRBV7-3	-	TRBJ2-2	TRBD2	CASSSLAGGPINGELFF	TGTGCCAGCAGCTCCCTCGCGGGAGGGCCGATAAACGGGGAGCTGTTTTTT
TRBV2	medium-sized	TRBJ2-5	-	CASQGVETQYF	TGTGCCAGCCAAGGGGTGGAGACCCAGTACTTC
TRBV12-3/TRBV12-4	-	TRBJ2-3	TRBD2	CASRPGTILAGGLSTDTQYF	TGTGCCAGCAGACCCGGGACAATACTAGCGGGGGGGCTCAGCACAGATACGCAGTATTTT
TRBV4-1	-	TRBJ2-1	TRBD2	CASSRTSGRGSYNEQSF	TGCGCCAGCAGTCGGACTAGCGGGAGGGGCTCCTACAATGAGCAGTCCTTC
TRBV5-1	-	TRBJ1-1	TRBD1	CASSLDRVEAFF	TGCGCCAGCAGCCTGGACAGGGTTGAAGCTTTCTTT
TRBV7-6	-	TRBJ1-1	TRBD1	CASSQTGATEAFF	TGTGCCAGCAGCCAGACAGGGGCCACTGAAGCTTTCTTT
TRBV11-3	-	TRBJ2-5	-	CASSPPPAGAPETQYF	TGTGCCAGCAGCCCCCCCCCGGCGGGCGCACCAGAGACCCAGTACTTC
TRBV20-1	once	TRBJ1-5	-	CSASRGINQPQHF	TGCAGTGCTAGCCGCGGGATCAATCAGCCCCAGCATTTT
TRBV29-1	once	TRBJ2-3	TRBD2	CSVVGLAGGRDTQYF	TGCAGCGTTGTAGGACTAGCGGGGGGCCGGGATACGCAGTATTTT
TRBV11-1	many	TRBJ2-3	TRBD2	CASSPPGLAGGDTQYF	TGTGCCAGCAGCCCACCGGGACTAGCGGGAGGAGATACGCAGTATTTT
TRBV7-8	-	TRBJ2-5	TRBD2	CASSSFAVAGRETQYF	TGTGCCAGCAGCTCCTTTGCGGTAGCGGGACGAGAGACCCAGTACTTC
TRBV5-1	-	TRBJ2-1	-	CASSLVGLHTYNEQFF	TGCGCCAGCAGCTTGGTGGGCCTTCATACATACAATGAGCAGTTCTTC
TRBV10-3	few	TRBJ2-2	TRBD1	CAISERGQGRTGELFF	TGTGCCATCAGTGAACGGGGACAGGGGCGGACCGGGGAGCTGTTTTTT
TRBV2	-	TRBJ2-1	TRBD2	CASSSRTSGYNEQFF	TGTGCCAGCAGTTCTCGGACTAGCGGGTACAATGAGCAGTTCTTC
TRBV5-1	many	TRBJ2-3	-	CASSLGQKISTDTQYF	TGCGCCAGCAGCTTGGGACAGAAGATCAGCACAGATACGCAGTATTTT
TRBV7-8	once	TRBJ1-5	-	CASSLAWGSLQPQHF	TGTGCCAGCAGCTTAGCTTGGGGGAGCCTTCAGCCCCAGCATTTT
TRBV5-1	many	TRBJ1-1	-	CASSSGTANTEAFF	TGCGCCAGCAGCTCCGGGACGGCGAACACTGAAGCTTTCTTT
TRBV10-3	-	TRBJ2-7	-	CAISESSAGTREQYF	TGTGCCATCAGTGAGTCGTCTGCTGGAACTCGGGAGCAGTACTTC
TRBV10-3	many	TRBJ2-5	-	CAISGSGTSSSTQYF	TGTGCCATCAGCGGATCCGGGACATCTTCTTCGACCCAGTACTTC
TRBV29-1	-	TRBJ1-2	-	CSVGVGGESYGYTF	TGCAGCGTGGGAGTGGGAGGGGAGAGCTATGGCTACACCTTC
TRBV2	-	TRBJ2-7	-	CASSEAVGGPSYEQYF	TGTGCCAGCAGTGAAGCGGTCGGGGGGCCCTCCTACGAGCAGTACTTC
TRBV15	-	TRBJ2-6	-	CATSRARGRANVLTF	TGTGCCACCAGCAGAGCCCGCGGGAGGGCCAACGTCCTGACTTTC
TRBV3-1	many	TRBJ1-5	-	CASSLGQLNQPQHF	TGTGCCAGCAGCCTCGGACAGCTCAATCAGCCCCAGCATTTT
TRBV19	few	TRBJ1-6	TRBD1	CASSMGQGYNSPLHF	TGTGCCAGTAGTATGGGACAGGGTTATAATTCACCCCTCCACTTT
TRBV24-1	-	TRBJ2-1	TRBD2	CATSEAIAGAANEQFF	TGTGCCACCAGTGAGGCTATAGCGGGAGCGGCAAATGAGCAGTTCTTC
TRBV10-3	-	TRBJ1-5	-	CAISVTFNPNQPQHF	TGTGCCATCAGTGTGACTTTTAACCCTAATCAGCCCCAGCATTTT
TRBV25-1	few	TRBJ2-1	TRBD2	CASSTLAGSSYNEQFF	TGTGCCAGCAGTACACTAGCGGGTAGCTCCTACAATGAGCAGTTCTTC
TRBV15	-	TRBJ2-5	-	CATSRVGQETQYF	TGTGCCACCAGCAGGGTGGGCCAAGAGACCCAGTACTTC
TRBV29-1	-	TRBJ1-2	-	CSVSPWGNYGYTF	TGCAGCGTTAGTCCCTGGGGTAACTATGGCTACACCTTC
TRBV5-1	many	TRBJ1-3	TRBD1	CASGQGSGNTIYF	TGCGCCAGCGGACAGGGAAGTGGAAACACCATATATTTT
TRBV6-6	few	TRBJ1-2	-	CASSYEGQSIYGYTF	TGTGCCAGCAGTTACGAAGGGCAGTCAATTTATGGCTACACCTTC
TRBV27	-	TRBJ2-1	-	CASSLRALGEQFF	TGTGCCAGCAGCTTACGCGCCCTGGGTGAGCAGTTCTTC
TRBV20-1	-	TRBJ1-1	TRBD1	CSAPRTGSEAFF	TGCAGTGCCCCACGGACAGGGAGTGAGGCTTTCTTT
TRBV20-1	-	TRBJ1-3	-	CSARRAGVGNTIYF	TGCAGTGCTAGACGGGCAGGGGTCGGAAACACCATATATTTT
TRBV7-9	once	TRBJ2-5	TRBD2	CASSRGLAGVETQYF	TGTGCCAGCAGCCGGGGATTAGCGGGAGTAGAGACCCAGTACTTC
TRBV2	many	TRBJ2-1	-	CASITQGFGEQFF	TGTGCCAGCATAACCCAGGGGTTCGGTGAGCAGTTCTTC
TRBV12-3/TRBV12-4	many	TRBJ2-7	-	CASSFDFLRSYEQYF	TGTGCCAGCAGCTTCGATTTCTTGAGATCCTACGAGCAGTACTTC
TRBV29-1	-	TRBJ2-5	TRBD2	CSVSPNGLALETQYF	TGCAGCGTTAGTCCAAACGGACTAGCGCTAGAGACCCAGTACTTC
TRBV6-5	many	TRBJ2-7	-	CASSYSSGYYEQYF	TGTGCCAGCAGTTACTCGAGCGGGTACTACGAGCAGTACTTC
TRBV9	once	TRBJ1-2	-	CASGQANYGYTF	TGTGCCAGCGGTCAAGCTAACTATGGCTACACCTTC
TRBV7-3	many	TRBJ2-1	-	CASSLTSHTSSEQFF	TGTGCCAGCAGCTTAACCTCCCATACGAGTAGCGAGCAGTTCTTC
TRBV5-6	many	TRBJ1-5	-	CASSLRVGNQPQHF	TGTGCCAGCAGCTTGCGGGTGGGAAATCAGCCCCAGCATTTT
TRBV7-9	-	TRBJ1-2	-	CASSLSQGGNGYTF	TGTGCCAGCAGCTTATCCCAGGGAGGGAATGGCTACACCTTC
TRBV12-3/TRBV12-4	-	TRBJ1-6	TRBD1	CASSSGGSQGISPLHF	TGTGCCAGCAGTTCTGGGGGCTCACAGGGGATTTCACCCCTCCACTTT
TRBV4-3	-	TRBJ2-1	TRBD2	CASSQTGLEDEQFF	TGCGCCAGCAGCCAGACGGGACTAGAAGATGAGCAGTTCTTC
TRBV20-1	-	TRBJ1-5	-	CSARIQGTSNQPQHF	TGCAGTGCTAGAATACAGGGAACAAGCAATCAGCCCCAGCATTTT
TRBV3-1	few	TRBJ2-2	-	CASSHSPGGELFF	TGTGCCAGCAGCCACTCCCCGGGCGGGGAGCTGTTTTTT
TRBV20-1	many	TRBJ2-3	-	CSARDLGRDTSTDTQYF	TGCAGTGCTAGAGATTTGGGTCGGGACACCAGCACAGATACGCAGTATTTT